The 14 T cell receptor beta chains given below trace back to one sample, sequenced in a study of blood T cell repertoires in COVID-19. Assay: immunoSEQ multiplex PCR; the TCRdb copy retains only in-frame clones and omits some. This sample carries 65,000 to 85,000 clones, 80% to 90% of them seen once, and the ten largest clones take about 2.3%. Sample: peripheral blood. These receptors were collected from a human donor in a cohort sampled during active COVID-19.

The chain is built from TRBV6-9 and TRBJ1-1; 7 nucleotides match TRBD1. CDR1 is MNHGY, CDR2 SVAAGI, per germline. This CDR3 comprises 17 residues. With 5 bases clipped from V and 1 base from J, the junction kept 13 bases outside the gene matches. The CDR3 nucleotides are TGTGCCAGCAGTCAAAAGGACAGGAGCTCCGAGAACACTGAAGCTTTCTTT. Protein product: CASSQKDRSSENTEAFF.

This chain links TRBV5-4 with TRBJ1-1; 7 nucleotides align to TRBD1. The CDR3 runs to 13 residues. Germline V CDR1 and CDR2: SGHNT, YYREEE (reference sequence). J was trimmed by 7 bases and V by 4 bases; bases with no gene match: 7. This chain's CDR3 is CASSDGTAHEAFF. CDR3 in DNA: TGTGCCAGCAGCGACGGGACAGCTCATGAAGCTTTCTTT.

This clone was seen only once. CDR3 nucleotides: TGTGCCAGCCAGAAGGAGGTTGGCTACACCTTC. Its translation is CASQKEVGYTF. The rearrangement uses TRBV11-2 and TRBJ1-2; D gene ambiguous. Per the germline V gene, CDR1 is SGHAT and CDR2 is FQNNGV. With 8 bases removed from V and 7 bases from J, the gap between germline ends came to 11 bases. The CDR3 is 11 residues long.

The chain uses TRBV6-2 or TRBV6-3 and TRBJ2-2; 11 nucleotides line up with TRBD2. With V trimmed by 5 bases and J by 0 bases, 8 bases remained unmatched. CDR3 length: 18 residues. CDR1 is MNHEY, CDR2 SVGEGT, per germline. As DNA, the CDR3 is TGTGCCAGCAGTCGTTCGACTAGCGGGACAACGAACACCGGGGAGCTGTTTTTT. Translated, it gives CASSRSTSGTTNTGELFF.

By sample share, this clone is medium-sized. The chain is built from TRBV7-9 and TRBJ1-2; 7 bases align to TRBD1. CDR3 length equals 15 residues. V was pared by 3 bases and J by 2 bases, with 6 bases of the junction left unmatched. CDR1 and CDR2 (germline): SEHNR, FQNEAQ (reference sequence). In DNA form, the CDR3 reads TGTGCCAGCAGCTTGAACAGGGGTTCCAACTATGGCTACACCTTC. Translation: CASSLNRGSNYGYTF.

This clone was picked up one time. The V call is TRBV10-3, the J call TRBJ1-1, with TRBD1 identical over 7 bases. CDR1 is ENHRY, CDR2 SYGVKD, per germline. The junction had 7 bases not matched to a gene; V was cut back by 6 bases and J by 6 bases. The CDR3 sequence is 13 residues long. This CDR3 is CAISRDRDAEAFF. The CDR3 DNA is TGTGCCATCAGCCGGGACAGAGACGCTGAAGCTTTCTTT.

This clone counts as large. V gene TRBV5-6 combines with J gene TRBJ2-7; 8 nucleotides match TRBD1. The CDR3 totals 15 residues. With V trimmed by 4 bases and J by 4 bases, 10 bases remained unmatched. The germline CDR1 and CDR2 sequences are SGHDT and YYEEEE. The CDR3 DNA follows: TGTGCCAGCAGCCGCAGACAGGGGCGAACGTACGAGCAGTACTTC. Translation gives CASSRRQGRTYEQYF.

This sequence joins TRBV6-2 or TRBV6-3 and TRBJ2-7; the D gene is possibly TRBD1 (5 bases). The CDR3 covers 11 residues. With 4 bases removed from V and 7 bases from J, the gap between germline ends came to 8 bases. Germline CDR1 is MNHEY and CDR2 is SVGEGT. The CDR3 nucleotides are TGTGCCAGCAGTTTGCAGGGTGAGCAGTACTTC. Residues: CASSLQGEQYF.

J is TRBJ2-1 and V is TRBV18; the match to TRBD2 covers 16 bases. V gave up 3 bases and J gave up 10 bases; unmatched junction bases: 6. The CDR3 has 16 amino acids. The germline V gene encodes CDR1 KGHSH and CDR2 LQKENI. The CDR3 coding sequence is TGTGCCAGCTCACCCCGCGGGACTAGCGGGAGGGAGGAGCAGTTCTTC. Translation: CASSPRGTSGREEQFF.

The CDR3 region is CASSPGGESYEQYF. In nucleotides, the CDR3 is TGTGCCAGCTCCCCGGGGGGCGAATCCTACGAGCAGTACTTC. The genes are TRBV18 and TRBJ2-7; D is perhaps TRBD2 (7 bases). CDR3 length: 14 amino acids. Deletions cut 6 bases from V and 1 base from J, with 13 bases between. The V gene's germline CDR1 is KGHSH and CDR2 LQKENI.

Concerning this clone: The same CDR3 also results from other DNA sequences found in this sample. This chain connects TRBV5-1 to TRBJ1-5; 7 bases are shared with TRBD1. Germline assignment: CDR1 SGHRS and CDR2 YFSETQ. Trimming at V came to 0 bases and at J to 1 base, leaving 1 base not matched to a gene. The CDR3 is 15 amino acids. Written as DNA, the CDR3 is TGCGCCAGCAGCTTGGCAGGGGGAAGCAATCAGCCCCAGCATTTT. It encodes CASSLAGGSNQPQHF.

The chain uses TRBV19 and TRBJ2-3; TRBD1 might be the D (7 bases). V gave up 5 bases and J gave up 5 bases, with 20 bases separating them. Germline loops: CDR1 LNHDA, CDR2 SQIVND (reference sequence). This CDR3 region has 16 residues. For the CDR3, the DNA is TGTGCCAGTAGTCTCTTGGAGGGGGCTCGGGTAGATACGCAGTATTTT. Amino acid sequence: CASSLLEGARVDTQYF.

The sample holds a few counts of this clone. The chain carries TRBV3-1 (or the pseudogene TRBV3-2) and TRBJ1-6; TRBD1 matches at 8 bases. The CDR3 sequence is 14 residues long. CDR1 is LGHDT and CDR2 is YNNKEL in the germline V gene (reference sequence). Trimming took 4 bases from V and 5 from J; bases not matched to a gene: 1. As DNA, the CDR3 is TGTGCCAGCAGCCCGACAGGGGATAATTCACCCCTCCACTTT. This encodes CASSPTGDNSPLHF.

CDR3 protein: CASSQDTGRGGETQYF. The CDR3 DNA reads TGTGCCAGCAGCCAAGATACTGGGCGGGGCGGGGAGACCCAGTACTTC. This chain connects TRBV3-1 (or the pseudogene TRBV3-2) to TRBJ2-5; tentatively, D is TRBD2 (6 bases). The CDR3 totals 16 residues. V lost 0 bases and J lost 5, with 16 bases in between. Germline values: CDR1 LGHDT, CDR2 YNNKEL (reference sequence).